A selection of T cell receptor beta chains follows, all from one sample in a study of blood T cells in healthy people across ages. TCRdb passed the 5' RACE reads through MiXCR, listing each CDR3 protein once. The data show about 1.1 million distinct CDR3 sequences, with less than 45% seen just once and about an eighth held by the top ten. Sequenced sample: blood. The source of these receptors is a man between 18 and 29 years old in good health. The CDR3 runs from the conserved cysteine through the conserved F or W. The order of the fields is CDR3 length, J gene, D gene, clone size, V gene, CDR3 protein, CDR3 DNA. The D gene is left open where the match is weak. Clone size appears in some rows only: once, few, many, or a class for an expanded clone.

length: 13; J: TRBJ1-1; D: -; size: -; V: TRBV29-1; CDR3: CSVSTGPGTEAFF; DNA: TGCAGCGTTTCAACGGGGCCGGGGACTGAAGCTTTCTTT
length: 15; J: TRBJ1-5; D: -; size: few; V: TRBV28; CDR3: CASTRTEDLLQPQHF; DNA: TGTGCCTCTACCCGGACGGAAGATTTACTCCAGCCCCAGCATTTT
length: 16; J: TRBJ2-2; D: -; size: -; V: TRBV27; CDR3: CAAAHRGVYSTGELFF; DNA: TGTGCCGCAGCTCATCGCGGGGTTTATAGCACCGGGGAGCTGTTTTTT
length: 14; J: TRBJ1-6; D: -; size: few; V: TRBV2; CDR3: CASSGRVVESPLHF; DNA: TGTGCCAGCAGTGGCAGGGTTGTTGAATCACCCCTCCACTTT
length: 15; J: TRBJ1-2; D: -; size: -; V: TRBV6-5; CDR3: CASSYRRTANYGYTF; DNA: TGTGCCAGCAGTTATAGGCGGACAGCTAACTATGGCTACACCTTC
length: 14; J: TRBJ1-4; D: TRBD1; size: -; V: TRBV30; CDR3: CAWGTGTGNEKLFF; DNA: TGTGCCTGGGGAACCGGGACAGGGAATGAAAAACTGTTTTTT
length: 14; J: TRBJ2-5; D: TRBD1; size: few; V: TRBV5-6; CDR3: CASSPYDREETQYF; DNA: TGTGCCAGCAGCCCCTACGACAGGGAAGAGACCCAGTACTTC
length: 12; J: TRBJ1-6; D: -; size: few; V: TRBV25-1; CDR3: CASRDGDSPLHF; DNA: TGTGCCAGTAGGGACGGGGACTCACCCCTCCACTTT
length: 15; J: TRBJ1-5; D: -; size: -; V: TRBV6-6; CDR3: CASSYEIGGNQPQHF; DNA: TGTGCCAGCAGTTACGAGATCGGGGGAAATCAGCCCCAGCATTTT
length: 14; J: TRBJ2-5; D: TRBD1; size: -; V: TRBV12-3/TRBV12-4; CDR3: CASSAQGVGETQYF; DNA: TGTGCCAGCAGTGCACAGGGGGTTGGGGAGACCCAGTACTTC
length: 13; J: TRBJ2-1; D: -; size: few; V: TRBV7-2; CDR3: CASSLGSTNEQFF; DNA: TGTGCCAGCAGCTTAGGCAGTACCAATGAGCAGTTCTTC
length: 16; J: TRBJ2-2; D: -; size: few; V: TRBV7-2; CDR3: CASSSMGKANTGELFF; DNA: TGTGCCAGCAGCTCCATGGGCAAAGCGAACACCGGGGAGCTGTTTTTT
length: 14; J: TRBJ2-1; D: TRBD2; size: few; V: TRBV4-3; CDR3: CASSRGLDGDEQFF; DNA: TGCGCCAGCAGCCGGGGACTAGATGGGGATGAGCAGTTCTTC